A single sample is the source of the 5 T cell receptor beta chains below, sequenced in a study of OX40 agonist ivuxolimab in advanced cancers. Measured with immunoSEQ multiplex PCR; TCRdb has only the in-frame clones, and not every one. The repertoire includes 55,000 to 70,000 clones, 65% to 90% of them detected once, and about 0.95% sits in the top ten. This sample comprised CD4+ or CD8+ T cells sorted from blood, obtained in a trial of the OX40 agonist ivuxolimab. These receptors originate from an adult with an advanced solid tumor such as melanoma, head and neck, liver or kidney cancer.

The CDR3: CSVEESRMSEAFF. CDR3 nucleotide sequence: TGCAGCGTTGAAGAATCCAGGATGTCTGAAGCTTTCTTT. The chain carries TRBV29-1 and TRBJ1-1, with D unresolved. The CDR3 runs 13 residues. In germline, CDR1 is SQVTM, CDR2 ANQGSEA. Trimming took off 0 bases at V and 6 bases at J, with 11 bases between the two ends. Filled out from reference TRBV29-1 and TRBJ1-1, the complete variable domain reads SAVISQKPSRDICQRGTSLTIQCQVDSQVTMMFWYRQQPGQSLTLIATANQGSEATYESGFVIDKFPISRPNLTFSTLTVSNMSPEDSSIYLCSVEESRMSEAFFGQGTRLTVV.

This sequence joins TRBV28 and TRBJ1-2, with 12 bases matching TRBD1. Germline V gene sequence: CDR1 MDHEN, CDR2 SYDVKM. This CDR3 is 13 amino acids long. J lost 13 bases, V lost 5 bases, and 8 bases had no gene match. The CDR3 DNA reads TGTGCCAGCAGTGAACCGGGACAGGGGGCCTCCACCTTC. It codes for CASSEPGQGASTF.

Concerning this clone itself: At one end, the junction sequence differs from germline, possibly due to a read error. The rearrangement joins TRBV6-6 to TRBJ2-7, with D unresolved. Germline V gene lookup returns CDR1 MNHNY and CDR2 SVGAGI (reference sequence). This CDR3 has 11 amino acids. The CDR3 nucleotides are TGTGCCAGCAGTAACTCCTACGAGCAGTACTTC. It translates to CASSNSYEQYF.

The chain carries TRBV7-7 and TRBJ2-2, with a possible D match to TRBD2 (6 bases). The ends were cut back, 4 bases at V and 4 bases at J, with 10 bases in the middle. Germline assignment: CDR1 SSHAT and CDR2 FNYEAQ (reference sequence). This CDR3 region has 14 residues. The CDR3, as DNA: TGTGCCAGCAGCTCGTTGGGGGGCACCGGGGAGCTGTTTTTT. It translates to CASSSLGGTGELFF.

The CDR3 reads CASSFEGAREQYF. The CDR3 nucleotides read TGTGCCAGCAGCTTCGAGGGGGCCCGTGAGCAGTACTTC. V usage is TRBV5-5 and J usage is TRBJ2-7, with 7 bases fitting TRBD1. The CDR3 runs to 13 residues. Losses at the gene ends were 2 bases for V and 7 bases for J; bases not matched to a gene: 6. CDR1 and CDR2 (germline): SGHKS, YYEKEE (reference sequence).